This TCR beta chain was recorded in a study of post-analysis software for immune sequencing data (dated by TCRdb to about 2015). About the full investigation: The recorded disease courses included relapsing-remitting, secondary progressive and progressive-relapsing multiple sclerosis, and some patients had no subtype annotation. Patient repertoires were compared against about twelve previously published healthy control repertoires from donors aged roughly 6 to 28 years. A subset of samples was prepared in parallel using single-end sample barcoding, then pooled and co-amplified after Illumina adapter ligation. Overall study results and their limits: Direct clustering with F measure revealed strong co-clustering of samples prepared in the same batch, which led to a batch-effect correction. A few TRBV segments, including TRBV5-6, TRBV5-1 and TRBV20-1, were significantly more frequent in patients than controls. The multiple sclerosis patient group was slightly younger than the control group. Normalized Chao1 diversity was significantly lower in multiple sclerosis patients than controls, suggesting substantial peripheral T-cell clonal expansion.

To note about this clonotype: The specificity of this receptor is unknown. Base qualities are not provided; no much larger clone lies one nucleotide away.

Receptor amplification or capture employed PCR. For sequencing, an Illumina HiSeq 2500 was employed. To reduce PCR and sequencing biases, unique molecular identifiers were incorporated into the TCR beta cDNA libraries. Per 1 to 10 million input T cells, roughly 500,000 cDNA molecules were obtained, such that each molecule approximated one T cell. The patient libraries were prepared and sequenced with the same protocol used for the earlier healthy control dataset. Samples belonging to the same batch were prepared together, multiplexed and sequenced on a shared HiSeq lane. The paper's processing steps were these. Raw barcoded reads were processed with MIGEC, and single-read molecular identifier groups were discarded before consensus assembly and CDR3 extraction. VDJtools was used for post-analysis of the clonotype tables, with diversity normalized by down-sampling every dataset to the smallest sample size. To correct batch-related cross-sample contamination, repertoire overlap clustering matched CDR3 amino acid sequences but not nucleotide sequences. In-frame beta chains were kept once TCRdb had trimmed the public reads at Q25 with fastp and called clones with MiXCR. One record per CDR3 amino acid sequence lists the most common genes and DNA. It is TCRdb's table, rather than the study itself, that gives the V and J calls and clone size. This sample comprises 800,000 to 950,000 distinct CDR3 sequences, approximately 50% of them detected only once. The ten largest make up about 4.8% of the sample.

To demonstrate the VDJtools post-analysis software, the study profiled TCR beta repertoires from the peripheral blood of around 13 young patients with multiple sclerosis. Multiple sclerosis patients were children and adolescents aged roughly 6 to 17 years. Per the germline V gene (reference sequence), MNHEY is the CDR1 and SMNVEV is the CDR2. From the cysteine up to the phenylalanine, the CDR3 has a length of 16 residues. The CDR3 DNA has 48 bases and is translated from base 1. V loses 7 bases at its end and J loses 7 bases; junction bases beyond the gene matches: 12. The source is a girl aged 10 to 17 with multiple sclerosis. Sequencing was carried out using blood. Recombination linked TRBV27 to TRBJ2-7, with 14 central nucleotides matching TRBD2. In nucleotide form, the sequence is TGTGCCAGCACTGCAGGGACTAGCGGGAGTTATAATGAGCAGTACTTC. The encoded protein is CASTAGTSGSYNEQYF.